This is a list of T cell receptor beta chains from one sample in a study of Tregs in tolerant kidney transplant recipients. Their target antigens are unknown. Sequencing was performed with immunoSEQ multiplex PCR; in TCRdb, only in-frame clones are kept and a portion is missing. The table records more than 25,000 clones, about 79% of them present only once. Sequenced sample: Tregs from blood cultured with allogeneic cells. Receptor source: a human donor in good health. CDR3s include the opening cysteine and the closing phenylalanine or tryptophan. Fields, in order: D gene, V gene, clone size, J gene, CDR3 protein, CDR3 DNA. The D gene is left open where the match is weak. Rows give clone size only sometimes, using once, few, many, or a class for an expanded clone.

TRBD1	TRBV4-2	NA	TRBJ2-5	CASSPRQGHQETQYF	TGTGCCAGCAGCCCGCGACAGGGACACCAAGAGACCCAGTACTTC
TRBD2	TRBV5-6	NA	TRBJ2-1	CASTSGIYNEQFF	TGTGCCAGCACCAGCGGGATCTACAATGAGCAGTTCTTC
NA	TRBV7-8	NA	TRBJ2-2	CASSLKHHTGTGELFF	TGTGCCAGCAGCTTGAAACACCATACCGGCACCGGGGAGCTGTTTTTT
NA	TRBV6-1	NA	TRBJ1-5	CASSEIRRADQPQHF	TGTGCCAGCAGTGAGATCCGCAGGGCGGATCAGCCCCAGCATTTT
NA	TRBV29-1	once	TRBJ2-1	CSVMRGNEQFF	TGCAGCGTCATGAGGGGGAATGAGCAGTTCTTC
TRBD1	TRBV5-1	NA	TRBJ1-2	CASSYLGTDYGYTF	TGCGCCAGCAGCTACCTCGGGACAGACTATGGCTACACCTTC
NA	TRBV6-5	NA	TRBJ2-7	CASSFARYYEQYF	TGTGCCAGCAGTTTCGCCCGGTATTACGAGCAGTACTTC
TRBD2	TRBV6-5	NA	TRBJ2-1	CASSYWREGSSEQFF	TGTGCCAGCAGTTACTGGCGGGAGGGGTCCAGTGAGCAGTTCTTC
TRBD1	TRBV19	NA	TRBJ2-3	CASTRDSYTDTQYF	TGTGCCAGTACCCGGGACAGTTACACAGATACGCAGTATTTT
NA	TRBV6-5	NA	TRBJ1-4	CASSYSMRTENEKLFF	TGTGCCAGCAGTTACTCAATGAGGACGGAGAATGAAAAACTGTTTTTT
NA	TRBV7-9	NA	TRBJ2-3	CASSLDEDTQYF	TGTGCCAGCAGCTTAGATGAAGATACGCAGTATTTT
NA	TRBV11-2	NA	TRBJ2-1	CASSLYGNHYNEQFF	TGTGCCAGCAGCTTATACGGGAACCACTACAATGAGCAGTTCTTC